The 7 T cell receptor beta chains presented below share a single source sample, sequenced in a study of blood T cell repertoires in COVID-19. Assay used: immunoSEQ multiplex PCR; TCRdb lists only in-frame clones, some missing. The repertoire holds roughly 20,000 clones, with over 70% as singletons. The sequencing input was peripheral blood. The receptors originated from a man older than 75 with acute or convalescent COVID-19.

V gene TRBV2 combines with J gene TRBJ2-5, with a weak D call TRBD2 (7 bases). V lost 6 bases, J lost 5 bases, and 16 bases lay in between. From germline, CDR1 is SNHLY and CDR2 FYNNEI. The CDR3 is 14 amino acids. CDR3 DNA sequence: TGTGCCAGCAGCCCAAGGGGGGGGAAGGAGACCCAGTACTTC. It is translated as CASSPRGGKETQYF. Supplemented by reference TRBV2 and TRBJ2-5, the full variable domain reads EPEVTQTPSHQVTQMGQEVILRCVPISNHLYFYWYRQILGQKVEFLVSFYNNEISEKSEIFDDQFSVERPDGSNFTLKIRSTKLEDSAMYFCASSPRGGKETQYFGPGTRLLVL.

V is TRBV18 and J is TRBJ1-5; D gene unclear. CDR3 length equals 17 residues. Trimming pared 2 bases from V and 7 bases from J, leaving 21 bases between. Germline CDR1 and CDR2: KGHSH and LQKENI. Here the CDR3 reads CASSPKAAGPFGQPQHF. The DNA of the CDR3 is TGTGCCAGCTCACCAAAAGCCGCAGGCCCTTTTGGCCAGCCCCAGCATTTT. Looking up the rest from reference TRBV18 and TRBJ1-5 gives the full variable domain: NAGVMQNPRHLVRRRGQEARLRCSPMKGHSHVYWYRQLPEEGLKFMVYLQKENIIDESGMPKERFSAEFPKEGPSILRIQQVVRGDSAAYFCASSPKAAGPFGQPQHFGDGTRLSIL.

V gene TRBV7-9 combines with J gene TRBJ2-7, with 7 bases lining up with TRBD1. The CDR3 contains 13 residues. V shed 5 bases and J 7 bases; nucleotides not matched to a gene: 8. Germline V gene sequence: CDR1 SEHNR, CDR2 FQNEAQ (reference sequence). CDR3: CASSPGQVREQYF. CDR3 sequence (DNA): TGTGCCAGCAGCCCAGGACAGGTTAGGGAGCAGTACTTC.

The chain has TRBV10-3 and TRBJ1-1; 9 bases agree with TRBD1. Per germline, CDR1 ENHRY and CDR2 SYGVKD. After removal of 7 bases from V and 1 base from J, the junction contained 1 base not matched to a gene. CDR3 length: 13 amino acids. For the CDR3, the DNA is TGTGCCATCAAGGGACAGGGGAACACTGAAGCTTTCTTT. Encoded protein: CAIKGQGNTEAFF.

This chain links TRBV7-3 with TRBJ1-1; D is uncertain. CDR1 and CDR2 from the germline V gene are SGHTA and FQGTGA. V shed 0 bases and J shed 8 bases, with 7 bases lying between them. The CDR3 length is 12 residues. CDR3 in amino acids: CASSLTEGEAFF. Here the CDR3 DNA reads TGTGCCAGCAGCTTAACGGAGGGAGAAGCTTTCTTT.

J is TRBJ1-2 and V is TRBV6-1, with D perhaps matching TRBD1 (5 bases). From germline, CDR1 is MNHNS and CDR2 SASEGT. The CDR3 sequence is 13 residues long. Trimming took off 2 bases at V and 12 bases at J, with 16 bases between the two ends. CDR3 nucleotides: TGTGCCAGCAGTGAATCTGGGGCGCGAAGGCACACCTTC. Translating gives CASSESGARRHTF.

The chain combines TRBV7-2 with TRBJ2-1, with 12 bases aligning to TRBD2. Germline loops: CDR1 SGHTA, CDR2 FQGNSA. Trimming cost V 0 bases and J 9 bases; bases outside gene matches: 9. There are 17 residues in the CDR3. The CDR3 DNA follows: TGTGCCAGCAGCTTAGCGTCGCTAGCGGGGGGGTTTAGTGAGCAGTTCTTC. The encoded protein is CASSLASLAGGFSEQFF.